This T cell receptor beta chain was found in a study of T cells in Graves' hyperthyroidism and ophthalmopathy. V gave up 6 bases and J gave up 4 bases, with 9 bases separating them. This CDR3 comprises 12 residues. The germline V gene encodes CDR1 SNHLY and CDR2 FYNNEI. TCR beta CDR3 sequences were amplified from RNA transcripts. The HTBI set primed first-round TCR CDR3 RT-PCR. MiXCR, run by TCRdb on the multiplex PCR reads, gives a single entry per CDR3 protein. The data contain about 680,000 distinct CDR3 sequences, about 35% of them singletons. This clonotype originated in a woman aged 40 to 50 with Graves' hyperthyroidism. The rearrangement uses TRBV2 and TRBJ1-2; D unclear. Sample: blood. The CDR3 DNA follows: TGTGCCAGCAGGGCAGACTCCTATGGCTACACCTTC. Amino acid sequence: CASRADSYGYTF.